One sample yielded the 22 T cell receptor beta chains listed below, sequenced in a study of cytomegalovirus exposure and HLA in healthy donors. The PCR was carried out with 60 Vbeta primers and 13 Jbeta primers. Measured with immunoSEQ multiplex PCR; TCRdb has only the in-frame clones, and not every one. The table lists about 200,000 clones, with roughly 0.74% in the top ten. Material for sequencing was PBMCs. These receptors all stem from a boy aged 5-17 years in good health and CMV-seronegative.

The chain uses TRBV6-4 and TRBJ1-1, with D hard to call. Germline V gene data show CDR1 as MRHNA and CDR2 as SNTAGT. Trimming shortened V by 0 bases and J by 6 bases, and 8 bases separated the two germline ends. This CDR3 contains 13 residues. The CDR3 DNA follows: TGTGCCAGCAGTGACTCGCTAGGCGCTGAAGCTTTCTTT. As protein: CASSDSLGAEAFF.

This sequence joins TRBV6-4 and TRBJ2-1, with 11 bases fitting TRBD1. Trimming removed 0 bases from V and 9 bases from J; junction bases left unmatched: 13. Germline CDR1 and CDR2: MRHNA and SNTAGT. CDR3 size: 18 residues. The CDR3 sequence: CASSDSSVGDRGVGEQFF. CDR3 bases: TGTGCCAGCAGTGACTCGAGCGTTGGGGACAGGGGGGTAGGTGAGCAGTTCTTC.

CDR3 bases: TGTGCCAGCAGTCCGGACAGGGGTTTTGGGACCCAGTACTTC. Encoded protein: CASSPDRGFGTQYF. V is TRBV27 and J is TRBJ2-5; 9 bases fit TRBD1. Trimming at V came to 5 bases and at J to 7 bases, leaving 8 bases not matched to a gene. The CDR3 totals 14 residues. Germline CDR1 and CDR2: MNHEY and SMNVEV (reference sequence).

The chain is built from TRBV10-3 and TRBJ2-7, with a possible D match to TRBD2 (5 bases). The CDR3 is 13 residues long. In germline, CDR1 is ENHRY, CDR2 SYGVKD. V was trimmed by 6 bases and J by 3 bases, leaving 12 bases between them. CDR3 in amino acids: CAIRTRRDYEQYF. CDR3 in DNA: TGTGCCATCAGGACGCGACGGGACTACGAGCAGTACTTC.

The chain has TRBV19 and TRBJ1-5; TRBD1 agrees at 9 bases. V shed 11 bases and J 0 bases; nucleotides not matched to a gene: 14. CDR1 is LNHDA and CDR2 is SQIVND in the germline V gene (reference sequence). The CDR3 is 17 residues long. Here the CDR3 reads CACTGTGTIYSNQPQHF. The CDR3 nucleotides read TGTGCCTGTACCGGGACAGGGACCATCTATAGCAATCAGCCCCAGCATTTT.

The V gene is TRBV19, the J gene TRBJ1-1; D might be TRBD1 (5 bases). CDR3 length equals 13 residues. The germline V gene has CDR1 LNHDA and CDR2 SQIVND (reference sequence). V was trimmed by 7 bases and J by 4 bases, leaving 13 bases between them. The CDR3 region has the DNA TGTGCCAGTACCTTTCAGGGTTCCACTGAAGCTTTCTTT. Translating gives CASTFQGSTEAFF.

The chain couples TRBV5-6 to TRBJ1-2; 8 bases agree with TRBD1. The CDR3 length is 14 residues. Trimming took 5 bases from V and 8 from J; bases not matched to a gene: 11. The germline V gene has CDR1 SGHDT and CDR2 YYEEEE. This CDR3 is CASRTQGAALGYTF. CDR3 DNA: TGTGCCAGCAGGACCCAGGGGGCAGCCTTGGGCTACACCTTC.

V gene TRBV6-5 combines with J gene TRBJ2-2; possible D gene TRBD1, 6 bases. Germline V gene sequence: CDR1 MNHEY, CDR2 SVGAGI. Deletions cut 2 bases from V and 2 bases from J, with 9 bases between. There are 15 residues in the CDR3. CDR3 amino acids: CASSYVGANTGELFF. DNA of the CDR3: TGTGCCAGCAGTTACGTGGGGGCTAACACCGGGGAGCTGTTTTTT.

The chain links TRBV27 to TRBJ2-7, with D maybe TRBD1 (6 bases). V was pared by 3 bases and J by 1 base, with 16 bases between. CDR1 is MNHEY, CDR2 SMNVEV, per germline (reference sequence). The CDR3 consists of 16 residues. CDR3 residues: CASSLGTPVISYEQYF. In nucleotides, the CDR3 is TGTGCCAGCAGTTTGGGGACACCGGTCATTTCCTACGAGCAGTACTTC.

The V and J genes are TRBV7-9 and TRBJ1-5; D not certain. Germline assignment: CDR1 SEHNR and CDR2 FQNEAQ (reference sequence). Between the trimmed V and J ends, which lost 1 base and 5 bases, there was a span of 12 bases. This CDR3 has 15 amino acids. CDR3 sequence (DNA): TGTGCCAGCAGCTTAGATACGGGGATTGATCAGCCCCAGCATTTT. This sequence encodes CASSLDTGIDQPQHF. The variable domain in full, completed from reference TRBV7-9 and TRBJ1-5, reads DTGVSQNPRHKITKRGQNVTFRCDPISEHNRLYWYRQTLGQGPEFLTYFQNEAQLEKSRLLSDRFSAERPKGSFSTLEIQRTEQGDSAMYLCASSLDTGIDQPQHFGDGTRLSIL.

The chain employs TRBV7-2 and TRBJ1-2; 10 bases align to TRBD1. V lost 5 bases, J lost 4 bases, and 10 bases stayed unmatched. Germline values: CDR1 SGHTA, CDR2 FQGNSA. The CDR3 has 16 residues. The CDR3 DNA follows: TGTGCCAGCAGCCAACCAGACAGGGGGCCTACCTATGGCTACACCTTC. Amino acids: CASSQPDRGPTYGYTF. The full variable domain, in which reference TRBV7-2 and TRBJ1-2 provide the parts outside the CDR3, is GAGVSQSPSNKVTEKGKDVELRCDPISGHTALYWYRQSLGQGLEFLIYFQGNSAPDKSGLPSDRFSAERTGGSVSTLTIQRTQQEDSAVYLCASSQPDRGPTYGYTFGSGTRLTVV.

The gene calls are TRBV4-1 and TRBJ2-5; the D is unclear. Judging by the DNA end, TRBJ2-7 fits better; the J call may be wrong. This CDR3 is built from 11 residues. The germline V gene encodes CDR1 MGHRA and CDR2 YSYEKL. CDR3 loop: CASSQEYEQYF. The CDR3 nucleotides are TGCGCCAGCAGCCAAGAATACGAGCAGTACTTC.

The V call is TRBV7-3, the J call TRBJ2-5, with D perhaps matching TRBD2 (7 bases). The V end lost 5 bases, the J end lost 4 bases, and 11 bases lay between the germline ends. CDR1 is SGHTA, CDR2 FQGTGA, per germline. This CDR3 region has 13 residues. This chain's CDR3 is CASSRGGGETQYF. The CDR3 nucleotides read TGTGCCAGCAGCCGGGGAGGGGGAGAGACCCAGTACTTC.

The chain recombines TRBV5-4 with TRBJ2-7; TRBD2 might be the D (6 bases). The CDR3 is made up of 16 amino acids. CDR1 SGHNT and CDR2 YYREEE come from the germline V gene (reference sequence). Trimming took off 1 base at V and 1 base at J, with 15 bases between the two ends. Written as DNA, the CDR3 is TGTGCCAGCAGCTTGTCCCGGGGCAGCGGGTCCTACGAGCAGTACTTC. Translating gives CASSLSRGSGSYEQYF.

This chain joins TRBV28 and TRBJ1-1; possibly TRBD1 for D (6 bases). CDR3 length equals 16 residues. Germline CDR1 is MDHEN and CDR2 is SYDVKM. Trimming stripped 1 base from V and 1 base from J, with 13 bases between. This CDR3 reads CASSLFPDSKNTEAFF. Written as DNA, the CDR3 is TGTGCCAGCAGTTTATTCCCGGACAGCAAGAACACTGAAGCTTTCTTT.

The chain employs TRBV4-3 and TRBJ1-2; D ambiguous. Germline V gives CDR1 LGHNA, CDR2 YSLEER. The CDR3 contains 13 residues. The V end was cut by 0 bases, the J end by 5 bases, with 7 bases between. The CDR3 bases are TGCGCCAGCAGCCAAGATCGAGAATATGGCTACACCTTC. Translating it yields CASSQDREYGYTF.

The rearrangement joins TRBV4-1 to TRBJ2-4; TRBD1 might be the D (5 bases). The germline gives CDR1 MGHRA, CDR2 YSYEKL. V was clipped by 1 base and J by 2 bases, with 9 bases between them. The CDR3 loop spans 15 amino acids. CDR3 coding DNA: TGCGCCAGCAGCCAAGGACAGAGCTCCAAAAACATTCAGTACTTC. Its translation is CASSQGQSSKNIQYF.

The V gene is TRBV5-8, the J gene TRBJ2-4; possible D gene TRBD1, 5 bases. Germline V CDR1 and CDR2: SGHTS, YDEGEE. The CDR3 sequence is 13 residues long. Deletions cut 1 base from V and 6 bases from J, with 8 bases between. DNA of the CDR3: TGTGCCAGCAGCTTGATGGGGCCAAACATTCAGTACTTC. It translates to CASSLMGPNIQYF.

The DNA of the CDR3 is TGTGCCAGCAGCTCCAAGACAGGAAGGGAGACGCAGTATTTT. Its translation is CASSSKTGRETQYF. The V gene is TRBV5-4, the J gene TRBJ2-3, with D tentatively TRBD1 (6 bases). Germline CDR1 SGHNT, CDR2 YYREEE (reference sequence). This CDR3 has 14 residues. The V end lost 3 bases, the J end lost 9 bases, and 17 bases lay between the germline ends.

V and J are TRBV6-5 and TRBJ2-7, with a weak D call TRBD2 (6 bases). The CDR3 has 16 residues. Germline CDR1 MNHEY, CDR2 SVGAGI. Deletions cut 4 bases from V and 5 bases from J, with 21 bases between. The CDR3 DNA reads TGTGCCAGCAGTTCCCCCTCAGTAGCGGCGGGACACGAGCAGTACTTC. Its protein is CASSSPSVAAGHEQYF.

A note on this clone: The sample carries other DNA sequences with the same CDR3. This chain links TRBV7-2 with TRBJ1-2, with TRBD1 as a possible D gene (5 bases). The V gene lost 4 bases and the J gene lost 3 bases, with 9 bases spanning the gap. Germline V gives CDR1 SGHTA, CDR2 FQGNSA. The length of the CDR3 is 13 residues. This CDR3 reads CASSSDRDYGYTF. The CDR3 DNA reads TGTGCCAGCAGCTCCGACAGAGACTATGGCTACACCTTC.

The chain employs TRBV5-1 and TRBJ1-2; no definite D call. This CDR3 is 13 amino acids long. CDR1 is SGHRS and CDR2 is YFSETQ in the germline V gene. Trimming stripped 0 bases from V and 3 bases from J, with 6 bases between. CDR3 sequence: CASSLGPDYGYTF. DNA for the CDR3: TGCGCCAGCAGCTTGGGGCCAGACTATGGCTACACCTTC. Combining the CDR3 with reference TRBV5-1 and TRBJ1-2 gives the whole variable domain KAGVTQTPRYLIKTRGQQVTLSCSPISGHRSVSWYQQTPGQGLQFLFEYFSETQRNKGNFPGRFSGRQFSNSRSEMNVSTLELGDSALYLCASSLGPDYGYTFGSGTRLTVV.